The entry below gives a single T cell receptor beta chain sequence along with its context. The length of the CDR3 is 17 residues. J lost 0 bases, V lost 6 bases, and 11 bases had no gene match. In germline, CDR1 is SGHAT, CDR2 FQNNGV. The data were taken from a study of radiation and T cells in renal cell carcinoma. Time point defined: blood 2 weeks post-SBRT. Treatment here: 15 Gy SBRT to primary tumor, nephrectomy 4 weeks later. Assay used: immunoSEQ multiplex PCR; TCRdb lists only in-frame clones, some missing. In the table there are approximately 120,000 clones, around 81% of which are singletons. The receptor was isolated from a man aged 50 or older with renal cell carcinoma. This specimen was blood, taken from a patient whose treatment included radiotherapy and nephrectomy. This chain joins TRBV11-2 and TRBJ2-3; 8 bases map to TRBD2. The CDR3 loop is CASSFSAGDHSTDTQYF. The CDR3 nucleotides are TGTGCCAGCAGTTTTTCAGCGGGAGACCATAGCACAGATACGCAGTATTTT.